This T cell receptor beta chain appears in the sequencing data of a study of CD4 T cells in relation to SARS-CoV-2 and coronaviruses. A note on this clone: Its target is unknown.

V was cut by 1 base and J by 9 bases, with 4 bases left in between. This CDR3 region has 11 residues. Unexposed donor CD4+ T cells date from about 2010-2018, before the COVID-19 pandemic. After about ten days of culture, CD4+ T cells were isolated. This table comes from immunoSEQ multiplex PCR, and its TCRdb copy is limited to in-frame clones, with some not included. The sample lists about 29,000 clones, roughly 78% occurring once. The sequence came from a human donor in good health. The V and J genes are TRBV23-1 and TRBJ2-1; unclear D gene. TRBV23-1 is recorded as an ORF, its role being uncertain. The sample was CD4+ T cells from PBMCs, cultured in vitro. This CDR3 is CASSQYGEQFF. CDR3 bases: TGCGCCAGCAGTCAATACGGTGAGCAGTTCTTC.